This entry features one T cell receptor (beta chain) sequence. Antigen unknown. Measured with immunoSEQ multiplex PCR; TCRdb has only the in-frame clones, and not every one. The sample shows around 91,000 clones, roughly 86% of them seen only once. J gave up 6 bases and V 3 bases, and 13 bases lay outside the gene matches. Germline V gene lookup returns CDR1 SEHNR and CDR2 FQNEAQ (reference sequence). This CDR3 comprises 17 residues. These data are taken from a study of cytotoxic CD8 clonotypes in ibrutinib-treated CLL. Turning to the study itself: Average yields of 255,043 productive templates and tens of thousands of productive rearrangements characterized the samples. Findings and caveats of the study: Samples from sustained-remission and progressing patients were taken at different times.

The clonotype originates from a human donor with chronic lymphocytic leukemia. Sequences were derived from PBMCs, sampled before ibrutinib treatment. The chain is built from TRBV7-9 and TRBJ1-2, with 10 bases that match TRBD1. This CDR3 is CASSFTGPTGGEDGYTF. In DNA form, the CDR3 reads TGTGCCAGCAGCTTTACGGGTCCGACAGGGGGCGAAGATGGCTACACCTTC.